Listed here is a single T cell receptor (beta chain). This table comes from immunoSEQ multiplex PCR, and its TCRdb copy is limited to in-frame clones, with some not included. The repertoire holds about 80,000 clones, with 96% as singletons. This entry comes from a study of technical replicates of blood from a handful of donors. V dropped 3 bases and J dropped 4; count of bases not matched to a gene: 10. From germline, CDR1 is GTSNPN and CDR2 SVGIG (reference sequence). The CDR3 runs to 15 residues. This sequence joins TRBV30 and TRBJ2-7; TRBD1 matches 9 bases. Source material: T cells isolated from PBMCs. This receptor was taken from a human donor in good health. The CDR3 sequence is CAWRRGGTGMYEQYF. The CDR3 DNA follows: TGTGCCTGGAGAAGGGGAGGGACAGGGATGTACGAGCAGTACTTC.